Below, 27 T cell receptor beta chains from the same sample are listed, as sequenced in a study of regulatory dendritic cells for organ transplantation. Clones were read by immunoSEQ multiplex PCR, and TCRdb kept only the in-frame ones, dropping some. The data contain about 21,000 clones, approximately 83% of them seen just once; the ten biggest clones take up 0.68%. No antigen is known for these receptors. CFSE-labeled sorted T cells met regulatory or mature dendritic cells for four to five days. The sample taken for sequencing was naive CD4+ T cells from blood cultured with regulatory dendritic cells. The subset: CD45RA+ naive T cells. The receptors derive from a human donor in good health.

The rearrangement links TRBV7-6 to TRBJ1-3; D not resolved. Trimming stripped 5 bases from V and 2 bases from J, with 13 bases between. Germline CDR1 and CDR2: SGHVS and FNYEAQ. This CDR3 spans 15 amino acids. CDR3 region: CASSASVIAGNTIYF. The CDR3 coding sequence is TGTGCCAGCAGCGCTTCAGTAATCGCTGGAAACACCATATATTTT.

The chain combines TRBV29-1 with TRBJ2-3; the match to TRBD1 covers 8 bases. The germline V gene has CDR1 SQVTM and CDR2 ANQGSEA. The ends lost 6 bases at V and 5 bases at J; junction bases unmatched: 7. The CDR3 has 13 amino acids. The CDR3 sequence is CSVIRGLGDTQYF. CDR3 nucleotides: TGCAGCGTCATCAGGGGGCTGGGAGATACGCAGTATTTT.

The chain carries TRBV18 and TRBJ1-1; tentatively, D is TRBD1 (5 bases). This CDR3 comprises 15 residues. Germline V gene data show CDR1 as KGHSH and CDR2 as LQKENI. The V end lost 1 base, the J end lost 6 bases, and 15 bases lay between the germline ends. The CDR3 region is CASSPRMLRDAEAFF. The CDR3 DNA reads TGTGCCAGCTCACCACGAATGCTTCGGGACGCTGAAGCTTTCTTT.

CDR3 amino acids: CASSRETGFYGYTF. CDR3 nucleotide sequence: TGTGCCAGCAGCCGAGAGACAGGCTTTTATGGCTACACCTTC. The rearrangement uses TRBV7-2 and TRBJ1-2; tentatively, D is TRBD1 (6 bases). The germline gives CDR1 SGHTA, CDR2 FQGNSA. Trimming took 5 bases from V and 5 from J, leaving 15 bases between them. The CDR3 contains 14 residues.

This chain uses TRBV18 with TRBJ1-2; D may be TRBD1 (5 bases). The length of the CDR3 is 14 residues. Looked up from germline, CDR1 is KGHSH and CDR2 is LQKENI. V lost 4 bases, J lost 6 bases, and 15 bases lay in between. For the CDR3, the DNA is TGTGCCAGCTCACTCGCCGTCGGAGGGGATGGCTACACCTTC. Translation: CASSLAVGGDGYTF.

The chain has TRBV7-2 and TRBJ1-2; D may be TRBD1 (6 bases). Germline V gene data show CDR1 as SGHTA and CDR2 as FQGNSA. The CDR3 extends over 17 amino acids. V lost 5 bases to trimming and J lost 5 bases, with 24 bases between them. CDR3 nucleotide sequence: TGTGCCAGCAGCACTTCCTCGACAAGGGGGATTTTTTATGGCTACACCTTC. It encodes CASSTSSTRGIFYGYTF.

The rearrangement uses TRBV2 and TRBJ1-1; 9 nucleotides agree with TRBD1. The V segment lost 5 bases and the J segment 5 bases; nucleotides outside the gene matches: 15. CDR1 is SNHLY, CDR2 FYNNEI, per germline. The CDR3 runs 17 residues. CDR3 bases: TGTGCCAGCAGTCGGGACAGGGCGGCGGCGATGTTGACTGAAGCTTTCTTT. Its protein product is CASSRDRAAAMLTEAFF. Based on the CDR3 plus reference TRBV2 and TRBJ1-1, the full variable domain is EPEVTQTPSHQVTQMGQEVILRCVPISNHLYFYWYRQILGQKVEFLVSFYNNEISEKSEIFDDQFSVERPDGSNFTLKIRSTKLEDSAMYFCASSRDRAAAMLTEAFFGQGTRLTVV.

This clone occurred once. The CDR3: CAWTQAQGQGTDTQYF. The CDR3 nucleotides read TGTGCCTGGACTCAAGCCCAGGGACAGGGTACAGATACGCAGTATTTT. The rearrangement links TRBV30 to TRBJ2-3, with 9 bases that match TRBD1. This CDR3 comprises 16 residues. J gave up 3 bases and V 4 bases, and 11 bases lay outside the gene matches. The V gene's germline CDR1 is GTSNPN and CDR2 SVGIG (reference sequence).

This clone has more than one count but fewer than ten. This chain joins TRBV5-5 and TRBJ2-7; D is undetermined. There are 12 residues in the CDR3. The germline V and J ends were trimmed by 2 bases and 3 bases, with 6 bases remaining between them. From germline, CDR1 is SGHKS and CDR2 YYEKEE (reference sequence). DNA of the CDR3: TGTGCCAGCAGCTTCTCCGACTACGAGCAGTACTTC. As protein: CASSFSDYEQYF.

This chain uses TRBV28 with TRBJ1-3, with a weak D call TRBD1 (5 bases). Germline-derived CDR1 and CDR2 are MDHEN and SYDVKM. The V end lost 6 bases, the J end lost 1 base, and 13 bases lay between the germline ends. The CDR3 is 15 residues long. The CDR3 protein is CASRYLRVSGNTIYF. The CDR3 nucleotides are TGTGCCAGCAGGTATCTCAGGGTTTCTGGAAACACCATATATTTT. Variable domain in full (rest from reference TRBV28 and TRBJ1-3): DVKVTQSSRYLVKRTGEKVFLECVQDMDHENMFWYRQDPGLGLRLIYFSYDVKMKEKGDIPEGYSVSREKKERFSLILESASTNQTSMYLCASRYLRVSGNTIYFGEGSWLTVV.

This rearrangement joins TRBV18 to TRBJ1-2, with 8 bases lining up with TRBD1. The CDR3 sequence is 15 residues long. Germline CDR1 is KGHSH and CDR2 is LQKENI. V was pared by 1 base and J by 6 bases, with 7 bases of the junction left unmatched. CDR3 DNA: TGTGCCAGCTCACCACGCTCGGCAGGGGGCCATGGCTACACCTTC. This translates into CASSPRSAGGHGYTF.

This rearrangement joins TRBV20-1 to TRBJ2-7; the D is unclear. The V gene's germline CDR1 is DFQATT and CDR2 SNEGSKA (reference sequence). The CDR3 length is 11 residues. The V end lost 5 bases, the J end lost 4 bases, and 9 bases lay between the germline ends. The CDR3 region is CSAPDNYEQYF. The CDR3 DNA reads as TGCAGTGCTCCCGACAATTACGAGCAGTACTTC.

V is TRBV18 and J is TRBJ2-5, with 7 bases that match TRBD1. The ends lost 0 bases at V and 3 bases at J; junction bases unmatched: 10. The CDR3 loop spans 17 amino acids. Germline V lookup: CDR1 KGHSH, CDR2 LQKENI. The CDR3 DNA reads as TGTGCCAGCTCACCACCCACAGGGGTAGAGGGGGAAGAGACCCAGTACTTC. It codes for CASSPPTGVEGEETQYF.

The V and J genes are TRBV5-4 and TRBJ2-1, with D tentatively TRBD2 (5 bases). Per germline, CDR1 SGHNT and CDR2 YYREEE (reference sequence). The germline V and J ends were trimmed by 4 bases and 0 bases, with 11 bases remaining between them. CDR3 size: 15 residues. Written as DNA, the CDR3 is TGTGCCAGCAGCATAGCGATAAGCTCCTACAATGAGCAGTTCTTC. Its translation is CASSIAISSYNEQFF.

The chain employs TRBV28 and TRBJ1-2; D not resolved. This CDR3 has 12 residues. V lost 2 bases and J 7 bases, leaving 8 bases between the germline ends. Germline lookup yields CDR1 MDHEN and CDR2 SYDVKM. CDR3 nucleotides: TGTGCCAGCAGTTTAGGGTCCTTTGGCTACACCTTC. It specifies CASSLGSFGYTF.

The rearrangement uses TRBV7-2 and TRBJ1-2, with D possibly being TRBD1 (6 bases). Trimming removed 5 bases at V and 5 bases at J, with 15 bases between. Germline lookup yields CDR1 SGHTA and CDR2 FQGNSA. The CDR3 is 14 amino acids. CDR3: CASSRTGNAYGYTF. The CDR3, as DNA: TGTGCCAGCAGCCGTACAGGGAACGCATATGGCTACACCTTC.

The chain joins TRBV19 to TRBJ2-1, with a possible D match to TRBD2 (6 bases). With 7 bases removed from V and 7 bases from J, the gap between germline ends came to 14 bases. In germline, CDR1 is LNHDA, CDR2 SQIVND (reference sequence). CDR3 length equals 13 residues. The CDR3 loop is CASTWAGSNEQFF. Written as DNA, the CDR3 is TGTGCCAGTACTTGGGCGGGATCAAATGAGCAGTTCTTC.

The chain has TRBV18 and TRBJ1-2; D is undetermined. The CDR3 contains 16 residues. V lost 0 bases, J lost 8 bases, and 19 bases lay in between. Germline CDR1 reads KGHSH; CDR2 reads LQKENI. In DNA, the CDR3 is TGTGCCAGCTCACCACCCCAGTTCTTAATGGTTGGCGGCTACACCTTC. Protein: CASSPPQFLMVGGYTF.

As DNA, the CDR3 is TGTGCCAGCAGCCGGCAATTTGGAGGGACAGGTCCCTCGGGGGAGCAGTACTTC. Translation: CASSRQFGGTGPSGEQYF. V is TRBV14 and J is TRBJ2-7; 8 positions match TRBD1. The V gene's germline CDR1 is SGHDN and CDR2 FVKESK. The CDR3 is 18 amino acids. The V segment lost 4 bases and the J segment 7 bases; nucleotides outside the gene matches: 21.

The V and J genes are TRBV2 and TRBJ2-7, with a possible D match to TRBD1 (5 bases). Trimming removed 6 bases at V and 0 bases at J, with 12 bases between. Per the germline V gene, CDR1 is SNHLY and CDR2 is FYNNEI. The CDR3 extends over 14 amino acids. The CDR3 region is CASRKNRSSYEQYF. As DNA, the CDR3 is TGTGCCAGCAGAAAAAACAGGAGCTCCTACGAGCAGTACTTC.

The rearrangement uses TRBV7-2 and TRBJ2-7; D is ambiguous. This CDR3 has 17 residues. The germline V and J ends were trimmed by 5 bases and 0 bases, with 20 bases remaining between them. CDR1 and CDR2 (germline): SGHTA, FQGNSA. CDR3 protein: CASSLGFEARSSYEQYF. CDR3 sequence (DNA): TGTGCCAGCAGCCTCGGATTTGAGGCCAGGTCCTCCTACGAGCAGTACTTC.

This sequence joins TRBV6-5 and TRBJ2-7; weak D call: TRBD1 (8 bases). This CDR3 is built from 14 residues. Trimming removed 6 bases from V and 3 bases from J, with 15 bases in between. CDR1 is MNHEY, CDR2 SVGAGI, per germline. The CDR3 coding sequence is TGTGCCAGCAGGAGCGGGACAGGCTACTACGAGCAGTACTTC. Its translation: CASRSGTGYYEQYF.

The chain employs TRBV7-8 and TRBJ1-3; no clear D. The CDR3 sequence is 15 residues long. Trimming removed 1 base at V and 4 bases at J, with 11 bases between. In germline, CDR1 is SGHVS, CDR2 FQNEAQ. DNA for the CDR3: TGTGCCAGCAGCTTAGTGGTAGGGTCCGGAAACACCATATATTTT. Protein: CASSLVVGSGNTIYF.

The chain joins TRBV5-6 to TRBJ1-1; D remains unclear. V was trimmed by 2 bases and J by 14 bases, leaving 7 bases between them. Germline V gene data show CDR1 as SGHDT and CDR2 as YYEEEE. The CDR3 runs 9 residues. This CDR3 reads CASSFTVFF. CDR3 DNA: TGTGCCAGCAGCTTTACGGTGTTCTTT.

The J gene is TRBJ2-7, the V gene TRBV28; D is unresolved. CDR3 length: 13 amino acids. Germline CDR1 is MDHEN and CDR2 is SYDVKM. The ends were cut back, 3 bases at V and 2 bases at J, with 8 bases in the middle. CDR3 loop: CASSFLAPYEQYF. The CDR3 bases are TGTGCCAGCAGTTTTTTAGCTCCCTACGAGCAGTACTTC. Full variable domain (outside the CDR3, taken from reference TRBV28 and TRBJ2-7): DVKVTQSSRYLVKRTGEKVFLECVQDMDHENMFWYRQDPGLGLRLIYFSYDVKMKEKGDIPEGYSVSREKKERFSLILESASTNQTSMYLCASSFLAPYEQYFGPGTRLTVT.

The chain carries TRBV6-1 and TRBJ1-3; unclear D gene. V was trimmed by 3 bases and J by 0 bases, leaving 9 bases between them. Germline V gene sequence: CDR1 MNHNS, CDR2 SASEGT. The CDR3 length is 15 residues. CDR3 nucleotides: TGTGCCAGCAGTGACGGCCCATCCTCTGGAAACACCATATATTTT. This sequence encodes CASSDGPSSGNTIYF.

This sequence joins TRBV7-8 and TRBJ1-1; 8 bases match TRBD1. With V trimmed by 4 bases and J by 3 bases, 4 bases remained unmatched. Germline V gene lookup returns CDR1 SGHVS and CDR2 FQNEAQ. The CDR3 loop spans 14 amino acids. In DNA form, the CDR3 reads TGTGCCAGCAGCTACTCGACAGGGGACACTGAAGCTTTCTTT. It specifies CASSYSTGDTEAFF.